The next 25 T cell receptor beta chains were all read from a single sample in a study of cytomegalovirus exposure and HLA in healthy donors. In the PCR, 60 Vbeta and 13 Jbeta primers were used. Repertoires were generated with immunoSEQ multiplex PCR, while TCRdb's copy carries only in-frame clones and drops some. Of roughly 160,000 clones listed, roughly four fifths are singletons. The sample was PBMCs. The source of these receptors is a man aged 50 to 59 in good health and CMV-seropositive.

This chain connects TRBV6-5 to TRBJ1-1, with D unresolved. The CDR3 length is 16 residues. V lost 2 bases, J lost 2 bases, and 15 bases lay in between. CDR1 and CDR2 from the germline V gene are MNHEY and SVGAGI. The CDR3: CASSYGRGIVNTEAFF. In DNA form, the CDR3 reads TGTGCCAGCAGTTACGGTAGAGGGATTGTCAACACTGAAGCTTTCTTT.

A single count supports this clone. CDR3 sequence (DNA): TGTGCCTGCGGAAGGTACAATGAGCAGTTCTTC. Translated, it gives CACGRYNEQFF. This chain connects TRBV6-1 to TRBJ2-1, with no clear D. Trimming took off 11 bases at V and 4 bases at J, with 9 bases between the two ends. Germline V gene lookup returns CDR1 MNHNS and CDR2 SASEGT. This CDR3 region has 11 residues.

This rearrangement joins TRBV28 to TRBJ1-2; no reliable D call. The CDR3 runs to 12 residues. V lost 4 bases to trimming and J lost 4 bases, with 7 bases between them. CDR1 and CDR2 from the germline V gene are MDHEN and SYDVKM. The CDR3 reads CASSSLSYGYTF. The CDR3 DNA sequence: TGTGCCAGCAGTTCGTTGAGCTATGGCTACACCTTC.

The sample holds a few counts of this clone. CDR3 DNA sequence: TGTGCCAGCAGTACTAGCACCGGGGAGCTGTTTTTT. Protein: CASSTSTGELFF. The J gene is TRBJ2-2, the V gene TRBV6-1, with a weak D call TRBD2 (5 bases). With 5 bases removed from V and 4 bases from J, the gap between germline ends came to 5 bases. The length of the CDR3 is 12 residues. From germline, CDR1 is MNHNS and CDR2 SASEGT.

This clone was observed once. The chain's CDR3 is CASSLVLTGGETQYF. The CDR3, as DNA: TGTGCCAGCAGCTTAGTCCTGACAGGAGGAGAGACCCAGTACTTC. The chain carries TRBV11-2 and TRBJ2-5; D possibly corresponds to TRBD1 (6 bases). Germline loops: CDR1 SGHAT, CDR2 FQNNGV. V was cut by 1 base and J by 4 bases, with 13 bases left in between. This CDR3 region has 15 residues.

The gene calls are TRBV7-2 and TRBJ2-7; 10 bases map to TRBD2. Trimming took 5 bases from V and 0 from J; bases not matched to a gene: 16. The CDR3 covers 19 residues. Germline V gene sequence: CDR1 SGHTA, CDR2 FQGNSA. CDR3 residues: CASSPRGLAGVTSSYEQYF. In DNA, the CDR3 is TGTGCCAGCAGCCCTAGAGGCCTAGCGGGGGTCACGAGCTCCTACGAGCAGTACTTC.

The chain's CDR3 is CASSPRGVNNSPLHF. CDR3 DNA: TGTGCCAGCAGCCCCCGGGGGGTTAATAATTCACCCCTCCACTTT. The V call is TRBV5-5, the J call TRBJ1-6, with D maybe TRBD1 (5 bases). The CDR3 is 15 amino acids. Trimming removed 4 bases from V and 5 bases from J, with 13 bases in between. Per germline, CDR1 SGHKS and CDR2 YYEKEE (reference sequence). Filled out from reference TRBV5-5 and TRBJ1-6, the complete variable domain reads DAGVTQSPTHLIKTRGQQVTLRCSPISGHKSVSWYQQVLGQGPQFIFQYYEKEERGRGNFPDRFSARQFPNYSSELNVNALLLGDSALYLCASSPRGVNNSPLHFGNGTRLTVT.

The genes are TRBV7-2 and TRBJ1-2; D possibly corresponds to TRBD1 (5 bases). The germline gives CDR1 SGHTA, CDR2 FQGNSA. The CDR3 sequence is 12 residues long. Trimming took 5 bases from V and 8 from J, leaving 12 bases between them. CDR3 DNA: TGTGCCAGCAGCCAAGCCGGGGGAGGCTACACCTTC. Its protein is CASSQAGGGYTF.

The CDR3 nucleotides are TGTGCCAGCAGCTTATCCCAGGGAATCTCCTATGGCTACACCTTC. It yields the protein CASSLSQGISYGYTF. The rearrangement uses TRBV5-6 and TRBJ1-2, with D perhaps matching TRBD1 (5 bases). Germline V lookup: CDR1 SGHDT, CDR2 YYEEEE. The CDR3 length is 15 residues. V was shortened by 2 bases and J by 4 bases, with 15 bases between the two germline ends.

The chain combines TRBV19 with TRBJ1-6, with no clear D. This CDR3 has 15 residues. V lost 7 bases, J lost 0 bases, and 10 bases lay in between. Germline CDR1 reads LNHDA; CDR2 reads SQIVND (reference sequence). CDR3 DNA: TGTGCCAGTACCCAGGTGGGCTCCTATAATTCACCCCTCCACTTT. As protein: CASTQVGSYNSPLHF.

This chain joins TRBV29-1 and TRBJ2-1; TRBD1 matches 7 bases. With 7 bases clipped from V and 6 bases from J, the junction kept 15 bases outside the gene matches. There are 15 residues in the CDR3. Germline V gene lookup returns CDR1 SQVTM and CDR2 ANQGSEA. The CDR3 coding sequence is TGCAGCGAAATCCCCCCGGCAGGGGGTCGCAATGAGCAGTTCTTC. It translates to CSEIPPAGGRNEQFF.

This chain joins TRBV7-3 and TRBJ2-2, with D possibly TRBD2 on 6 matching bases. The CDR3 spans 15 residues. The germline V gene has CDR1 SGHTA and CDR2 FQGTGA. V was cut by 4 bases and J by 5 bases, with 14 bases left in between. CDR3 coding DNA: TGTGCCAGCAGCTACAGGTTGGGGGGAACCGGGGAGCTGTTTTTT. This encodes CASSYRLGGTGELFF.

This clone has only one observation. The rearrangement uses TRBV9 and TRBJ2-5, with 8 bases lining up with TRBD2. The CDR3 has 16 residues. The germline gives CDR1 SGDLS, CDR2 YYNGEE. J was trimmed by 4 bases and V by 4 bases; bases with no gene match: 12. CDR3 nucleotide sequence: TGTGCCAGCAGCCTTGACGGGAGGGCCCTCGGAGAGACCCAGTACTTC. It translates to CASSLDGRALGETQYF.

The chain carries TRBV2 and TRBJ2-3; 9 bases are a match to TRBD1. J was trimmed by 3 bases and V by 5 bases; bases with no gene match: 6. Germline V gives CDR1 SNHLY, CDR2 FYNNEI. The CDR3 extends over 15 amino acids. The CDR3 is CASSPGTGKTDTQYF. The CDR3 DNA is TGTGCCAGCAGTCCCGGGACAGGGAAAACAGATACGCAGTATTTT.

The genes are TRBV5-6 and TRBJ1-5; D not certain. CDR1 and CDR2 (germline): SGHDT, YYEEEE. The CDR3 consists of 12 residues. With 0 bases removed from V and 6 bases from J, the gap between germline ends came to 4 bases. CDR3 region: CASSLVGQPQHF. The CDR3 DNA sequence: TGTGCCAGCAGCTTGGTCGGTCAGCCCCAGCATTTT. The entire variable domain, with the rest obtained from reference TRBV5-6 and TRBJ1-5, is as follows: DAGVTQSPTHLIKTRGQQVTLRCSPKSGHDTVSWYQQALGQGPQFIFQYYEEEERQRGNFPDRFSGHQFPNYSSELNVNALLLGDSALYLCASSLVGQPQHFGDGTRLSIL.

This clone appeared a single time. The chain combines TRBV6-4 with TRBJ2-5, with D hard to call. The germline CDR1 and CDR2 sequences are MRHNA and SNTAGT. The V gene lost 2 bases and the J gene lost 2 bases, with 6 bases spanning the gap. CDR3 length: 13 residues. The CDR3 spells CASSDNGQETQYF. The CDR3 coding sequence is TGTGCCAGCAGTGACAACGGTCAAGAGACCCAGTACTTC.

This clone was picked up one time. The chain links TRBV9 to TRBJ2-5, with TRBD1 matching over 7 bases. This CDR3 comprises 14 residues. Germline V gives CDR1 SGDLS, CDR2 YYNGEE. With V trimmed by 4 bases and J by 2 bases, 5 bases remained unmatched. CDR3 amino acids: CASSSGTEQETQYF. The CDR3 bases are TGTGCCAGCAGCTCCGGGACAGAACAAGAGACCCAGTACTTC.

This chain connects TRBV6-5 to TRBJ2-2; 7 positions agree with TRBD1. The germline V gene encodes CDR1 MNHEY and CDR2 SVGAGI. J gave up 6 bases and V 5 bases, and 3 bases lay outside the gene matches. CDR3 length equals 13 residues. The CDR3 coding sequence is TGTGCCAGCAGTCGACAGGGATCCGGGGAGCTGTTTTTT. Translated: CASSRQGSGELFF.

The chain recombines TRBV30 with TRBJ1-2, with D hard to call. From germline, CDR1 is GTSNPN and CDR2 SVGIG (reference sequence). CDR3 length equals 11 residues. The germline V and J ends were trimmed by 2 bases and 7 bases, with 8 bases remaining between them. DNA of the CDR3: TGTGCCTGGAGTTTACGAGGTGGCTACACCTTC. Protein product: CAWSLRGGYTF.

V is TRBV4-3 and J is TRBJ2-1; TRBD2 matches 11 bases. Germline lookup yields CDR1 LGHNA and CDR2 YSLEER. The CDR3 length is 17 residues. The trim removed 3 bases at V and 0 bases at J, leaving 4 bases unmatched. The CDR3 sequence: CASSHATSGSSYNEQFF. In nucleotides, the CDR3 is TGCGCCAGCAGCCACGCTACTAGCGGGAGCTCCTACAATGAGCAGTTCTTC.

V is TRBV14 and J is TRBJ2-1; 8 positions agree with TRBD1. The germline gives CDR1 SGHDN, CDR2 FVKESK. V was clipped by 4 bases and J by 5 bases; unmatched bases: 13. There are 17 residues in the CDR3. The CDR3 DNA reads as TGTGCCAGCAGCCCCAAGGTCGGCAGGGGGCTAAACAATGAGCAGTTCTTC. This sequence encodes CASSPKVGRGLNNEQFF.

The sample holds one count of this clone. The rearrangement uses TRBV2 and TRBJ2-5; 15 bases align to TRBD2. Germline V CDR1 and CDR2: SNHLY, FYNNEI. The CDR3 totals 16 residues. V gave up 6 bases and J gave up 4 bases; unmatched junction bases: 6. CDR3 nucleotides: TGTGCCAGCAGAAGGACTAGCGGGGGGGCCGGAGAGACCCAGTACTTC. Amino acid sequence: CASRRTSGGAGETQYF.

V is TRBV2 and J is TRBJ1-4; D might be TRBD1 (5 bases). The germline V gene has CDR1 SNHLY and CDR2 FYNNEI. The CDR3 totals 14 residues. Trimming took off 7 bases at V and 6 bases at J, with 15 bases between the two ends. For the CDR3, the DNA is TGTGCCAGCAATAGACAGCCGGCGGATGAAAAACTGTTTTTT. This translates into CASNRQPADEKLFF.

This sequence joins TRBV7-8 and TRBJ1-6, with no clear D. CDR1 and CDR2 (germline): SGHVS, FQNEAQ. This CDR3 is 15 amino acids long. The germline V and J ends were trimmed by 5 bases and 8 bases, with 16 bases remaining between them. The chain's CDR3 is CASSQTQTGYSPLHF. The CDR3 nucleotides read TGTGCCAGCAGCCAAACCCAGACGGGTTATTCACCCCTCCACTTT.

The rearrangement joins TRBV9 to TRBJ2-1; 7 bases map to TRBD2. This CDR3 is 16 amino acids long. The J segment lost 7 bases and the V segment lost 3 bases, leaving 13 bases of the junction unmatched. Germline V gives CDR1 SGDLS, CDR2 YYNGEE. As DNA, the CDR3 is TGTGCCAGCAGCGCGGGTCCACAGCGGGAAGGGAATGAGCAGTTCTTC. It specifies CASSAGPQREGNEQFF.